This T cell receptor (beta chain) emerged from a study of blood T cell repertoires in COVID-19. Assignments of participants to cohorts depended upon their own reported clinical history. Before they entered the study, exposed participants had met a COVID-19 case within 2 weeks. Authors' processing steps: Amplification of reference gene primers was used by the study to estimate nucleated cell counts. The assay was immunoSEQ multiplex PCR, and TCRdb's table has in-frame clones only and misses some. From that table come the V and J calls and clone size; the DNA was used to work out D and trimming. There are over 200,000 clones in the sample; 88% occur only once, and roughly 3.7% lies in the top ten. CDR1 is SGHRS and CDR2 is YFSETQ in the germline V gene. This CDR3 region has 15 residues. Trimming shortened V by 1 base and J by 5 bases, and 12 bases separated the two germline ends.

The chain uses TRBV5-1 and TRBJ2-2, with D possibly being TRBD2 (5 bases). Sequenced sample: PBMCs or T cells enriched from blood (not recorded which). The receptor was isolated from a woman under 40 who had been exposed to COVID-19. The CDR3 sequence: CASSLSLAQTGELFF. In nucleotides, the CDR3 is TGCGCCAGCAGCTTGTCGCTAGCTCAGACCGGGGAGCTGTTTTTT.